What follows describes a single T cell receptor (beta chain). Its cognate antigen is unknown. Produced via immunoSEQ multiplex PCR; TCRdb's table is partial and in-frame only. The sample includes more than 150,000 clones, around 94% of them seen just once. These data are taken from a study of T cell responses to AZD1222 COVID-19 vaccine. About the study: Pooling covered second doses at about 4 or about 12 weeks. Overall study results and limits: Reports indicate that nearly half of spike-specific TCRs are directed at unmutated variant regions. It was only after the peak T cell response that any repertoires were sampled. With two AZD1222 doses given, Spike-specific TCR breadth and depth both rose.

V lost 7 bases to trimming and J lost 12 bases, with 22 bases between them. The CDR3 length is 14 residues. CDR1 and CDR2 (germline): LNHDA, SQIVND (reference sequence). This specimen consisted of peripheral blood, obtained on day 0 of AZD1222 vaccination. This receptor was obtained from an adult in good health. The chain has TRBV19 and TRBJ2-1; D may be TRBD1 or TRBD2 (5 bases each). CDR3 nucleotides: TGTGCCAGTAAGGGGACCCCGGACTCGGAGTGGCAGTTCTTC. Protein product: CASKGTPDSEWQFF.